This TCR beta chain was sequenced for a study of cytomegalovirus exposure and HLA in healthy donors. General observations from the study: Evidence from a later analysis indicated that most CMV-associated TCR beta chains looked HLA-restricted. Being productive about 87% or about 30% of the time was typical of most TCR beta V segments in an earlier analysis.

V lost 8 bases and J 4 bases, leaving 12 bases between the germline ends. This CDR3 spans 13 amino acids. Germline values: CDR1 SNHLY, CDR2 FYNNEI. This clone was recorded only once. The antigen remains undetermined. PCR amplification relied on 60 Vbeta primers (plus 13 Jbeta primers). Generated by immunoSEQ multiplex PCR, the TCRdb table keeps only in-frame clones and is missing some. The repertoire consists of 100,000 to 120,000 clones, with over 65% occurring once and the leading ten covering roughly 13%. The chain combines TRBV2 with TRBJ1-5; the D gene is possibly TRBD1 (6 bases). The origin of this receptor is a man aged 25-45 years in good health and CMV-seropositive. What was sequenced was PBMCs. This chain's CDR3 is CASGTSGNQPQHF. The CDR3, as DNA: TGTGCCAGCGGGACATCTGGGAATCAGCCCCAGCATTTT.